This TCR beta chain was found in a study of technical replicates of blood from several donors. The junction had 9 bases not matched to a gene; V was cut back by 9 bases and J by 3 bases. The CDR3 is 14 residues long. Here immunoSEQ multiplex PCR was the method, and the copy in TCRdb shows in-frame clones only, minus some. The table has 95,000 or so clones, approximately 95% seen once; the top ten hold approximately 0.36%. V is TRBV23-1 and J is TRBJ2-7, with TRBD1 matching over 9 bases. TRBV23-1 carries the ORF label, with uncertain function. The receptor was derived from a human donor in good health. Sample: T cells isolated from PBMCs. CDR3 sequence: CARLLGQGDYEQYF. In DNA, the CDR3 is TGCGCCAGGTTATTGGGACAGGGCGACTACGAGCAGTACTTC.